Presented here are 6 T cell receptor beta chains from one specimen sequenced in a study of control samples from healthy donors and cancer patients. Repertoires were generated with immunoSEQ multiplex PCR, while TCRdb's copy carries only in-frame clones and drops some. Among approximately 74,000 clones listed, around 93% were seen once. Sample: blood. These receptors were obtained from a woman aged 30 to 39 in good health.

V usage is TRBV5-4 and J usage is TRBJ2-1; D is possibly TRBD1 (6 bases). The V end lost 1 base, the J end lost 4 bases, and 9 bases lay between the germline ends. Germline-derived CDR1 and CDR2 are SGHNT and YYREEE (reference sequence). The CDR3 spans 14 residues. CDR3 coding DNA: TGTGCCAGCAGCTTGCGGGACATATACAATGAGCAGTTCTTC. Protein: CASSLRDIYNEQFF.

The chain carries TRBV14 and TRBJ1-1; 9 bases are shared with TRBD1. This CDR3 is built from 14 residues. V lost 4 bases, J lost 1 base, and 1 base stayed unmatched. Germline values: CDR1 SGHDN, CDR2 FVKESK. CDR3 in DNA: TGTGCCAGCAGCCGACAGGGGGGGAACACTGAAGCTTTCTTT. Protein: CASSRQGGNTEAFF. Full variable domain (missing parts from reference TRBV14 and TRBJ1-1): EAGVTQFPSHSVIEKGQTVTLRCDPISGHDNLYWYRRVMGKEIKFLLHFVKESKQDESGMPNNRFLAERTGGTYSTLKVQPAELEDSGVYFCASSRQGGNTEAFFGQGTRLTVV.

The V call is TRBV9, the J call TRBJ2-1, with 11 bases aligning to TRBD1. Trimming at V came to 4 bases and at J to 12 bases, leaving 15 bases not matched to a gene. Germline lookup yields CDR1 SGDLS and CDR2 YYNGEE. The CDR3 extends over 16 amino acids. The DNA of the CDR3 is TGTGCCAGCAGCTCCACTCCGGACAGGGGGCTAAGGGGGCAGTTCTTC. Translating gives CASSSTPDRGLRGQFF.

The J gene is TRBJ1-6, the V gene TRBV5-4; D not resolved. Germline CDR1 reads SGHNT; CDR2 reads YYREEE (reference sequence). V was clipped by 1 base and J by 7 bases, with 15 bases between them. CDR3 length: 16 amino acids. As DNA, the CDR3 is TGTGCCAGCAGCTTGACGGTCTACCTTCCCAATTCACCCCTCCACTTT. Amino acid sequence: CASSLTVYLPNSPLHF.

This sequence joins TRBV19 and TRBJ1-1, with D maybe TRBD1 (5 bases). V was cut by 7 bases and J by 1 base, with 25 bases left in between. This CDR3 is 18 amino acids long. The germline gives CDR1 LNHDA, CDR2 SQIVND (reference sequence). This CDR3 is CASTLPGGNFLGNTEAFF. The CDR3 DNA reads TGTGCCAGTACCCTCCCCGGGGGGAACTTTTTGGGGAACACTGAAGCTTTCTTT.

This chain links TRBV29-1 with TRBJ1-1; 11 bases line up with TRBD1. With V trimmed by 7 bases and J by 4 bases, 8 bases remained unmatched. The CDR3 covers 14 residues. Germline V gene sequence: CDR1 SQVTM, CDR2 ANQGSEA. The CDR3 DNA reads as TGCAGCGCCAGGACAGGGGGCGGCGGCACTGAAGCTTTCTTT. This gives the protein CSARTGGGGTEAFF.